The rows below give T cell receptor beta chains drawn from one sample of a study of T cell responses to AZD1222 COVID-19 vaccine. Method: immunoSEQ multiplex PCR; TCRdb's copy keeps in-frame clones and lacks some. Of 150,000 to 170,000 clones listed, around 89% are singletons. The material was peripheral blood, obtained on day 0 of AZD1222 vaccination. The receptors come from an adult in good health. The CDR3 runs from the conserved cysteine through the conserved F or W. A D gene is named only where the DNA matches it firmly. A clone size is listed for some rows: how often the clone was seen (once, few, many), or a class if it is expanded.

V gene	D gene	J gene	clone size	CDR3 protein	CDR3 DNA
TRBV6-5	NA	TRBJ1-6	NA	CASTGGLNSPLHF	TGTGCCAGCACGGGGGGGCTAAATTCACCCCTCCACTTT
TRBV9	NA	TRBJ1-4	NA	CASSPRVNINEKLFF	TGTGCCAGCAGCCCCAGGGTAAATATTAATGAAAAACTGTTTTTT
TRBV6-5	NA	TRBJ1-1	NA	CASSSGHLVRTEAFF	TGTGCCAGCAGTTCGGGACATCTAGTGAGAACTGAAGCTTTCTTT
TRBV5-1	NA	TRBJ1-5	NA	CASSSNGGYNQPQHF	TGCGCCAGCAGCTCCAATGGGGGCTACAATCAGCCCCAGCATTTT
TRBV19	NA	TRBJ1-5	NA	CASYGQFNQPQHF	TGTGCCAGCTACGGACAGTTTAATCAGCCCCAGCATTTT
TRBV7-9	NA	TRBJ1-1	many	CASSSAQGYPTEAFF	TGTGCCAGCAGCTCCGCCCAGGGTTATCCCACTGAAGCTTTCTTT
TRBV12-3/TRBV12-4	NA	TRBJ2-1	NA	CASSLLDEQFF	TGTGCCAGCAGTTTGTTGGATGAGCAGTTCTTC
TRBV2	NA	TRBJ1-4	NA	CASTPAGEKLFF	TGTGCCAGCACCCCAGCAGGGGAAAAACTGTTTTTT
TRBV19	NA	TRBJ1-5	NA	CASSISGDQPQHF	TGTGCCAGTAGTATTTCGGGCGATCAGCCCCAGCATTTT
TRBV5-5	TRBD1	TRBJ1-2	NA	CASSLNDREDYGYTF	TGTGCCAGCAGCTTGAATGACAGGGAGGACTATGGCTACACCTTC
TRBV7-9	NA	TRBJ2-7	once	CASSLVGVVYEQYF	TGTGCCAGCAGCTTAGTGGGGGTCGTCTACGAGCAGTACTTC
TRBV7-2	NA	TRBJ1-2	NA	CASSLSVQENYGYTF	TGTGCCAGCAGCTTATCGGTGCAGGAGAACTATGGCTACACCTTC
TRBV5-1	NA	TRBJ2-7	NA	CASQTGTSSYEQYF	TGCGCCAGTCAAACCGGGACAAGCTCCTACGAGCAGTACTTC
TRBV5-4	NA	TRBJ2-7	NA	CASSRSRTESYEQYF	TGTGCCAGCAGCAGGAGCCGGACAGAGTCTTACGAGCAGTACTTC
TRBV6-5	TRBD1	TRBJ1-1	once	CASVKGQANTEAFF	TGTGCCAGCGTAAAGGGACAGGCAAACACTGAAGCTTTCTTT
TRBV7-2	NA	TRBJ1-2	NA	CASSLNQGAYGYTF	TGTGCCAGCAGCTTAAATCAGGGAGCCTATGGCTACACCTTC
TRBV4-3	TRBD1	TRBJ2-5	NA	CASSQIGQGSETQYF	TGCGCCAGCAGCCAAATCGGACAGGGATCGGAGACCCAGTACTTC
TRBV13	NA	TRBJ2-7	NA	CASSARDTSYEQYF	TGTGCCAGCAGCGCAAGGGACACCTCCTACGAGCAGTACTTC
TRBV3-1/TRBV3-2	TRBD1	TRBJ1-2	NA	CASSQGDRRGYTF	TGTGCCAGCAGCCAAGGGGACAGGAGGGGCTACACCTTC
TRBV3-1/TRBV3-2	TRBD2	TRBJ2-7	NA	CASSPKRDYEQYF	TGTGCCAGCAGCCCAAAGCGGGACTACGAGCAGTACTTC
TRBV28	NA	TRBJ1-2	NA	CASSRADLYGYTF	TGTGCCAGCAGTCGGGCGGACCTCTATGGCTACACCTTC
TRBV6-1	NA	TRBJ1-2	NA	CASSDKSSRQGRGYTF	TGTGCCAGCAGTGACAAATCGAGTCGGCAGGGGAGAGGCTACACCTTC
TRBV4-1	NA	TRBJ2-7	once	CASSHPIGEHYEQYF	TGCGCCAGCAGCCATCCCATAGGAGAGCACTACGAGCAGTACTTC
TRBV6-1	TRBD1	TRBJ2-7	NA	CASSEYPGTVISYEQYF	TGTGCCAGCAGTGAATACCCCGGGACAGTAATCTCCTACGAGCAGTACTTC
TRBV25-1	NA	TRBJ1-2	NA	CASSEYLNTGAGYTF	TGTGCCAGCAGTGAATATCTCAATACGGGGGCCGGCTACACCTTC
TRBV7-9	NA	TRBJ1-2	NA	CASSLGQYGYTF	TGTGCCAGCAGCCTTGGACAGTATGGCTACACCTTC
TRBV19	NA	TRBJ2-2	NA	CASTGGVNTGELFF	TGTGCCAGTACAGGTGGGGTCAACACCGGGGAGCTGTTTTTT
TRBV5-4	TRBD2	TRBJ2-2	NA	CASRPGGADTGELFF	TGTGCCAGCAGACCCGGGGGGGCAGACACCGGGGAGCTGTTTTTT
TRBV6-5	NA	TRBJ1-1	NA	CASNSLTGAPFF	TGTGCCAGCAATTCTCTTACGGGGGCCCCTTTCTTT
TRBV7-2	NA	TRBJ2-7	NA	CASSLARSYEQYF	TGTGCCAGCAGCTTAGCCAGATCCTACGAGCAGTACTTC
TRBV10-3	NA	TRBJ1-1	NA	CAISEGALAFF	TGTGCCATCAGTGAGGGGGCCTTGGCTTTCTTT
TRBV7-9	TRBD1	TRBJ1-1	NA	CASSFIQGAEAFF	TGTGCCAGCAGCTTTATCCAGGGGGCTGAAGCTTTCTTT
TRBV6-1	NA	TRBJ1-2	NA	CASSEERGGFGYTF	TGTGCCAGCAGTGAAGAACGGGGAGGGTTCGGCTACACCTTC
TRBV10-3	TRBD1	TRBJ2-6	NA	CAIRPGQGASGANVLTF	TGTGCCATCAGACCGGGACAGGGGGCTTCTGGGGCCAACGTCCTGACTTTC
TRBV5-1	TRBD1	TRBJ1-2	few	CASSLGGDSWYGYTF	TGCGCCAGCAGCTTGGGAGGGGACAGCTGGTATGGCTACACCTTC
TRBV4-2	NA	TRBJ2-2	NA	CASSPNGGLNTGELFF	TGTGCCAGCAGCCCGAATGGGGGATTGAACACCGGGGAGCTGTTTTTT
TRBV6-2/TRBV6-3	TRBD1	TRBJ2-7	NA	CASSYGGTGSPLDVFEQYF	TGTGCCAGCAGTTACGGGGGGACAGGGAGCCCCCTTGATGTGTTCGAGCAGTACTTC
TRBV6-5	NA	TRBJ1-4	NA	CASTGPGRKLFF	TGTGCCAGCACGGGGCCGGGTCGAAAACTGTTTTTT
TRBV5-1	NA	TRBJ2-2	NA	CASERGENTGELFF	TGCGCCAGCGAGAGGGGGGAAAACACCGGGGAGCTGTTTTTT
TRBV21-1	NA	TRBJ1-2	NA	CASPRGTHGYTF	TGTGCCAGCCCAAGAGGCACCCATGGCTACACCTTC
TRBV19	NA	TRBJ1-5	medium-sized	CASQRGPANQPQHF	TGTGCTAGCCAGAGAGGTCCAGCCAATCAGCCCCAGCATTTT
TRBV3-1/TRBV3-2	NA	TRBJ2-3	once	CASRPGTTSTDTQYF	TGTGCCAGCAGACCAGGGACAACTAGCACAGATACGCAGTATTTT
TRBV4-3	NA	TRBJ1-5	once	CASSQEWQSNQPQHF	TGCGCCAGCAGCCAAGAATGGCAGAGCAATCAGCCCCAGCATTTT
TRBV7-6	NA	TRBJ1-3	once	CASSLGGQGNTIYF	TGTGCCAGCAGCTTGGGGGGGCAAGGAAACACCATATATTTT
TRBV6-5	TRBD1	TRBJ1-1	NA	CASSYDRGTEAFF	TGTGCCAGCAGTTACGACAGGGGGACTGAAGCTTTCTTT